This T cell receptor beta chain was recovered during a study of T-cell reconstitution after alpha-beta-depleted transplantation in children. TCRbeta library preparation incorporated unique molecular identifiers. From the PCR reads, TCRdb called clonotypes with MiXCR, one entry per CDR3 protein. The repertoire consists of roughly 76,000 distinct CDR3 sequences, with about a tenth occurring once and the leading ten covering less than 15%. This clonotype was counted only a few times. The CDR3 is 17 residues long. V was clipped by 5 bases and J by 6 bases; unmatched bases: 15. Germline CDR1 reads SGHVS; CDR2 reads FQNEAQ.

The origin of this receptor is a boy aged 5-17 years with acute myeloid leukemia, due to receive a stem cell transplant. The rearrangement joins TRBV7-8 to TRBJ2-5; 10 nucleotides align to TRBD2. The material sequenced was PBMCs, taken before TCRalphabeta/CD19-depleted stem cell transplant. CDR3 in DNA: TGTGCCAGCAGCCCCCTGTTTATGGCTAGCGGGAGACAGACCCAGTACTTC. Protein sequence: CASSPLFMASGRQTQYF.